This T cell receptor (beta chain) was found in a study of CD8 T cells in Susac syndrome. This CDR3 spans 13 amino acids. Germline assignment: CDR1 SGHTA and CDR2 FQGNSA. V was trimmed by 5 bases and J by 9 bases, leaving 14 bases between them. The RNA, roughly 0.45 to 1 ug, was put through reverse transcription using random hexamers. Via MiXCR, TCRdb re-called the immunoSEQ multiplex PCR reads, giving one row per CDR3 protein. This sample has approximately 110,000 distinct CDR3 sequences, with over 85% found just once. Healthy donors were controls matched for age and sex. Negative isolation yielded the CD8+ and CD4+ T cells, while FACS enriched the TEMRA cells.

This receptor was obtained from a human donor in good health. The chain links TRBV7-2 to TRBJ2-4; D possibly corresponds to TRBD1 (6 bases). Sequencing input: CD4+ T cells from PBMCs. This CDR3 is CASSGGGDGIQYF. CDR3 in DNA: TGTGCCAGCAGCGGTGGGGGCGACGGCATTCAGTACTTC.